Listed below are T cell receptor beta chains from one sample, sequenced in a study of cytomegalovirus exposure and HLA in healthy donors. Clones were read by immunoSEQ multiplex PCR, and TCRdb kept only the in-frame ones, dropping some. The sample holds about 280,000 clones; roughly 89% are singletons and the top ten take around 2.1%. The source material was PBMCs. These TCRs come from a woman under 30 in good health and CMV-seronegative. Each CDR3 is given with its conserved first and last residue. Each record gives: CDR3 DNA, CDR3 protein, V gene, CDR3 length, D gene, J gene, clone size. D genes are given only for firm matches. Expanded clones are given a class, and other clones once, few, many or no size at all.

TGTGCCAGCAGCCAGGGAGGTGGAGGCACTGAAGCTTTCTTT	CASSQGGGGTEAFF	TRBV16	14	NA	TRBJ1-1	once
TGCGCCAGCAGTGAAGGGACAGGAGTGTCTGGGGCCAACGTCCTGACTTTC	CASSEGTGVSGANVLTF	TRBV10-1	17	TRBD1	TRBJ2-6	NA
TGTGCCAGCAGCTTGTCACTAGCGGCGCTTGAGCAGTTCTTC	CASSLSLAALEQFF	TRBV5-4	14	TRBD2	TRBJ2-1	NA
TGCGCCAGCAGACTACAGGGGGGAGACATTCAGTACTTC	CASRLQGGDIQYF	TRBV5-1	13	TRBD1	TRBJ2-4	once
TGTGCCAGTAGTACCGCTCCGGGACAGGCCCTAGGGGAAGCTTTCTTT	CASSTAPGQALGEAFF	TRBV19	16	TRBD1	TRBJ1-1	NA
TGTGCCAGCAGTTCCCCGGGGGTGAACACTGAAGCTTTCTTT	CASSSPGVNTEAFF	TRBV6-5	14	NA	TRBJ1-1	NA
TGCGCCAGCAGCCTGTGGACAGAGACCGGGGAGCTGTTTTTT	CASSLWTETGELFF	TRBV5-1	14	NA	TRBJ2-2	NA
TGCAGCGTAAAAGAACAGGGGGATCTCAATTCACCCCTCCACTTC	CSVKEQGDLNSPLHF	TRBV29-1	15	TRBD1	TRBJ1-6	NA
TGCAGCGTTATCCCCGGGACAGGGGGCGGAATAACAGATACGCAGTATTTT	CSVIPGTGGGITDTQYF	TRBV29-1	17	TRBD1	TRBJ2-3	NA
TGTGCCAGCAGCTACTCAGGGATAAACACCGGGGAGCTGTTTTTT	CASSYSGINTGELFF	TRBV7-9	15	NA	TRBJ2-2	NA
TGTGCCAGCATGAGTTCGGGACAGGGAGGTAGAGAGACCCAGTACTTC	CASMSSGQGGRETQYF	TRBV27	16	TRBD1	TRBJ2-5	NA
TGTGCCAGCAGTTACGCAGGGGATCCCTACTACGAGCAGTACTTC	CASSYAGDPYYEQYF	TRBV6-6	15	NA	TRBJ2-7	NA
TGTGCCAGCAGCCAGGAAAGGACAGGGGCCTACGAGCAGTACTTC	CASSQERTGAYEQYF	TRBV4-2	15	TRBD1	TRBJ2-7	few
TGTGCCAGCAGCTTAACGTCAGCACAGCTCTCTGGGGCCAACGTCCTGACTTTC	CASSLTSAQLSGANVLTF	TRBV7-3	18	NA	TRBJ2-6	few
TGCGCCAGCAGCCTGGGTATGCAAGAGACCCAGTACTTC	CASSLGMQETQYF	TRBV5-1	13	NA	TRBJ2-5	NA
TGCGCCAGCAGCCAGAGGACAGGAGAGCAGTTCTTC	CASSQRTGEQFF	TRBV4-1	12	TRBD1	TRBJ2-1	few
TGTGCCAGTAGTATCGCCCATGATAGCATTGGAAACACCATATATTTT	CASSIAHDSIGNTIYF	TRBV19	16	NA	TRBJ1-3	NA
TGCGCCAGCAGCTTTGAAGGGGGTAGCGAAAAACTGTTTTTT	CASSFEGGSEKLFF	TRBV5-1	14	NA	TRBJ1-4	few
TGTGCCAGTATGGCTCCGGGACTGGGTCAAGAGACCCAGTACTTC	CASMAPGLGQETQYF	TRBV6-6	15	NA	TRBJ2-5	NA
TGTGCCAGCAGCTTAGGGGGTAGCGGGAGCACAGATACGCAGTATTTT	CASSLGGSGSTDTQYF	TRBV7-6	16	TRBD2	TRBJ2-3	few
TGTGCCAGCAGTTCCGACAGGGTACAAGAGACCCAGTACTTC	CASSSDRVQETQYF	TRBV2	14	TRBD1	TRBJ2-5	NA
TGCGCCAGCAGCTTGGGTGCCTTGAGCTCCTACAATGAGCAGTTCTTC	CASSLGALSSYNEQFF	TRBV5-1	16	NA	TRBJ2-1	once
TGCGCCAGCAGCCGCTTATCCTCGGACAGGGGCTTTCTCAGCTCTGGAAACACCATATATTTT	CASSRLSSDRGFLSSGNTIYF	TRBV5-1	21	TRBD1	TRBJ1-3	NA
TGTGCCAGCTCACCGGGACAGGGGTACAATGAGCAGTTCTTC	CASSPGQGYNEQFF	TRBV18	14	TRBD1	TRBJ2-1	NA
TGTGCCAGCTCACCACACCGGGACAGGGCGTACGAGCAGTACTTC	CASSPHRDRAYEQYF	TRBV18	15	TRBD1	TRBJ2-7	NA
TGTGCCTCAGGACAGGGGGATCCCAATCAGCCCCAGCATTTT	CASGQGDPNQPQHF	TRBV30	14	TRBD1	TRBJ1-5	NA
TGTGCCAGTTCAAATACAGGCCTTACAGGGAGATTTAGCGAGCAGTACTTC	CASSNTGLTGRFSEQYF	TRBV19	17	NA	TRBJ2-7	NA
TGTGCCAGCAGCCCAAATCAGGGGGCTGGAACCGAGCAGTACTTC	CASSPNQGAGTEQYF	TRBV7-6	15	TRBD1	TRBJ2-7	NA
TGTGCCAGCAGCCCATCCACCGAAGCAGCGGGGGCTTCCTACAATGAGCAGTTCTTC	CASSPSTEAAGASYNEQFF	TRBV21-1	19	NA	TRBJ2-1	NA
TGTGCCAGCAAAGCCCCCGGGGTGGGCCATGGCTACACCTTC	CASKAPGVGHGYTF	TRBV9	14	NA	TRBJ1-2	few
TGTGCCAGCAGCTTGGACAGGGTCGAAAAACTGTTTTTT	CASSLDRVEKLFF	TRBV7-8	13	TRBD1	TRBJ1-4	NA
TGTGCCAGCAGCTTGGCCGGGACTAACCTCTACGAGCAGTACTTC	CASSLAGTNLYEQYF	TRBV5-6	15	TRBD2	TRBJ2-7	NA
TGTGCCAGCTCACCGGACAGGGACGGGGAGCAGTACTTC	CASSPDRDGEQYF	TRBV18	13	TRBD1	TRBJ2-7	NA
TGCAGCGTCATAGACAGTTACACCGGGGAGCTGTTTTTT	CSVIDSYTGELFF	TRBV29-1	13	NA	TRBJ2-2	NA
TGCGCCAGCCGATCGGGTACCTACGAGCAGTACTTC	CASRSGTYEQYF	TRBV5-1	12	NA	TRBJ2-7	NA
TGCGCCAGCAGCCCGGGGACAGGGGGCTCTGGCTACACCTTC	CASSPGTGGSGYTF	TRBV5-1	14	TRBD1	TRBJ1-2	NA
TGCGCCAGCAGTCGTTGGACTGGGACAGGGGCCGACCGGGGCGAGCAGTACTTC	CASSRWTGTGADRGEQYF	TRBV5-1	18	TRBD1	TRBJ2-7	once
TGTGCTAGCCACGTTTCCGGGACACCATCTTACGAGCAGTACTTC	CASHVSGTPSYEQYF	TRBV7-7	15	NA	TRBJ2-7	NA
TGTGCCAGCAGCTTCTCAACGGGGGAGGGCTCTGGGGCCAACGTCCTGACTTTC	CASSFSTGEGSGANVLTF	TRBV11-2	18	TRBD2	TRBJ2-6	NA
TGTGCCAGCCTCGGTAAGAAAGCGGGCCAAGAGACCCAGTACTTC	CASLGKKAGQETQYF	TRBV6-1	15	NA	TRBJ2-5	NA
TGTGCCAGCAGGCAGCGGGGGTCCAACAATGAGCAGTTCTTC	CASRQRGSNNEQFF	TRBV7-9	14	TRBD2	TRBJ2-1	NA